The T cell receptor (beta chain) under discussion was sequenced for a study of T cells in localized non-small cell lung cancer. Study-wide points: Since sequencing was restricted to only one region of the tumor, intratumor heterogeneity remains a possibility. A higher density of T cells in blood coincided with extended overall survival. A median of roughly 55 of the top 100 tumor clones appeared in adjacent lung, which was paired and uninvolved. Uninvolved nearby lung showed the greatest T cell clonality, exceeding that found in tumor.

The repertoire was sequenced with immunoSEQ multiplex PCR; TCRdb's copy has only in-frame clones and lacks some. The profile shows tens of thousands of clones, 70% to 90% of them singletons. In the case of this clone: Its antigen is not known.

The CDR3 spans 14 residues. Germline values: CDR1 MNHNS, CDR2 SASEGT. V shed 6 bases, J shed 8 bases, and the junction held 7 bases outside the gene matches. The sample here was peripheral blood, taken before any cancer treatment. This chain joins TRBV6-1 and TRBJ1-4, with 9 bases identical to TRBD1. This receptor was identified in a woman aged 40-69 years with stage I squamous cell lung carcinoma. The CDR3 region is CASRFDRGKEKLFF. In DNA form, the CDR3 reads TGTGCCAGCAGATTTGACAGGGGGAAGGAAAAACTGTTTTTT.